This T cell receptor beta chain was sequenced in a study of T cells in Graves' hyperthyroidism and ophthalmopathy. The CDR3 adds up to 13 amino acids, both ends counted. Germline loops: CDR1 DFQATT, CDR2 SNEGSKA (reference sequence). The source material, RNA transcripts, was used to amplify TCR beta CDR3 regions. First-round RT-PCR with HTBI primers amplified the TCR CDR3 region. MiXCR, run by TCRdb on the multiplex PCR reads, gives a single entry per CDR3 protein. The sample has just over 550,000 distinct CDR3 sequences; around 45% are singletons. Note on this clonotype: Without the conserved terminal phenylalanine or tryptophan, this CDR3 likely stems from a read error. The limits of the CDR3 on the DNA are not certain, so only TCRdb's listed CDR3 is given.

This rearrangement joins TRBV20-1 to TRBJ2-7; no DNA check was done on the table's D call, TRBD2. This clonotype originated in a woman aged 18-30 years with Graves' hyperthyroidism. The sample taken for sequencing was peripheral blood or thyroid tissue (not recorded which). The CDR3 region is CSARDESGNYPLL.